The clone carrying this T cell receptor (beta chain) was picked up one time. CDR1 and CDR2 from the germline V gene are KGHSH and LQKENI. CDR3 length: 15 residues. V lost 2 bases, J lost 3 bases, and 4 bases stayed unmatched. The sample belongs to a study of T cell changes during pregnancy in multiple sclerosis. Sequencing was performed with immunoSEQ multiplex PCR; in TCRdb, only in-frame clones are kept and a portion is missing. The sample lists 80,000 to 130,000 clones; approximately 94% were seen once. The specimen was peripheral blood, collected before pregnancy. This clonotype originated in a female donor with multiple sclerosis, enrolled in a pregnancy study. V gene TRBV18 combines with J gene TRBJ2-3; TRBD2 matches at 8 bases. CDR3 amino acids: CASSPLLAGTDTQYF. The CDR3 nucleotides read TGTGCCAGCTCACCATTGCTAGCGGGTACAGATACGCAGTATTTT. Complete variable domain (other parts from reference TRBV18 and TRBJ2-3): NAGVMQNPRHLVRRRGQEARLRCSPMKGHSHVYWYRQLPEEGLKFMVYLQKENIIDESGMPKERFSAEFPKEGPSILRIQQVVRGDSAAYFCASSPLLAGTDTQYFGPGTRLTVL.